One sample yielded the 25 T cell receptor beta chains listed below, sequenced in a study of T cell responses to AZD1222 COVID-19 vaccine. Sequencing was performed with immunoSEQ multiplex PCR; in TCRdb, only in-frame clones are kept and a portion is missing. The table includes 85,000 to 100,000 clones, more than 80% detected once. The sequences come from peripheral blood, collected on day 0 of AZD1222 vaccination. Receptor source: an adult in good health.

This chain connects TRBV6-4 to TRBJ2-7; 11 nucleotides align to TRBD1. The length of the CDR3 is 14 residues. After removal of 6 bases from V and 5 bases from J, the junction contained 6 bases not matched to a gene. The germline gives CDR1 MRHNA, CDR2 SNTAGT. CDR3 sequence (DNA): TGTGCCAGCAGATCGGACAGGGGGCGCAACGAGCAGTACTTC. Its protein is CASRSDRGRNEQYF.

This clone was detected only a few times. The chain joins TRBV6-5 to TRBJ2-1; 7 nucleotides agree with TRBD2. CDR3 length: 14 residues. V lost 9 bases and J lost 2; bases outside the gene matches: 7. Germline V lookup: CDR1 MNHEY, CDR2 SVGAGI. The CDR3 DNA follows: TGTGCCAGTGAGGGGAGGGGCGCCTACAATGAGCAGTTCTTC. Encoded protein: CASEGRGAYNEQFF.

V usage is TRBV11-2 and J usage is TRBJ1-5; 10 nucleotides line up with TRBD1. The CDR3 extends over 14 amino acids. V lost 5 bases, J lost 5 bases, and 3 bases stayed unmatched. Germline-derived CDR1 and CDR2 are SGHAT and FQNNGV. This CDR3 is CASSPGTGDQPQHF. In nucleotides, the CDR3 is TGTGCCAGCAGCCCCGGGACAGGGGATCAGCCCCAGCATTTT. Filled out from reference TRBV11-2 and TRBJ1-5, the complete variable domain reads EAGVAQSPRYKIIEKRQSVAFWCNPISGHATLYWYQQILGQGPKLLIQFQNNGVVDDSQLPKDRFSAERLKGVDSTLKIQPAKLEDSAVYLCASSPGTGDQPQHFGDGTRLSIL.

This chain's CDR3 is CASSLVGETQYF. The CDR3 bases are TGTGCCAGCAGTTTAGTAGGTGAGACCCAGTACTTC. The J gene is TRBJ2-5, the V gene TRBV12-3 or TRBV12-4; D is uncertain. The CDR3 length is 12 residues. Trimming removed 1 base at V and 5 bases at J, with 5 bases between.

The CDR3 region is CAPREAGSIYNEQFF. In DNA, the CDR3 is TGTGCCCCTCGGGAAGCGGGATCAATTTACAATGAGCAGTTCTTC. The genes are TRBV6-5 and TRBJ2-1; TRBD2 matches at 7 bases. Germline CDR1 and CDR2: MNHEY and SVGAGI. The V segment lost 11 bases and the J segment 4 bases; nucleotides outside the gene matches: 14. The CDR3 runs 15 residues.

This clone was seen more than once but under ten times. The chain employs TRBV6-2 or TRBV6-3 and TRBJ1-5, with a weak D call TRBD1 (5 bases). This CDR3 contains 15 residues. V was trimmed by 0 bases and J by 7 bases, leaving 13 bases between them. Germline loops: CDR1 MNHEY, CDR2 SVGEGT. CDR3 nucleotide sequence: TGTGCCAGCAGTTACTCGCCGGGGGGTCGGCAGCCCCAGCATTTT. Translating it yields CASSYSPGGRQPQHF.

V gene TRBV15 combines with J gene TRBJ2-3; 12 bases match TRBD2. Per the germline V gene, CDR1 is LNHNV and CDR2 is YYDKDF (reference sequence). CDR3 length: 14 residues. Trimming at V came to 8 bases and at J to 6 bases, leaving 6 bases not matched to a gene. CDR3 sequence reads: CATGLAGGRDTQYF. Here the CDR3 DNA reads TGTGCCACCGGGCTAGCGGGAGGGCGCGATACGCAGTATTTT.

CDR3 DNA: TGTGCCAGCAGCTTAAGGACGCCAAGTGAAGCTTTCTTT. Amino acids: CASSLRTPSEAFF. The chain is built from TRBV7-3 and TRBJ1-1; D gene ambiguous. The CDR3 length is 13 residues. V was cut by 1 base and J by 7 bases, with 10 bases left in between. Germline values: CDR1 SGHTA, CDR2 FQGTGA.

This chain joins TRBV7-8 and TRBJ2-5, with 8 bases fitting TRBD2. The germline V gene encodes CDR1 SGHVS and CDR2 FQNEAQ. With V trimmed by 0 bases and J by 2 bases, 11 bases remained unmatched. The CDR3 contains 18 residues. The CDR3: CASSLATSGINLQETQYF. Written as DNA, the CDR3 is TGTGCCAGCAGCTTAGCAACTAGCGGCATAAACCTACAAGAGACCCAGTACTTC.

The V gene is TRBV4-1, the J gene TRBJ2-5; D gene uncertain. The germline V gene has CDR1 MGHRA and CDR2 YSYEKL. Deletions cut 0 bases from V and 3 bases from J, with 11 bases between. This CDR3 is built from 15 residues. DNA for the CDR3: TGCGCCAGCAGCCAAGAGGCCCAAACCAAAGAGACCCAGTACTTC. It is translated as CASSQEAQTKETQYF.

The chain links TRBV19 to TRBJ1-6; 8 nucleotides align to TRBD1. Germline V gene sequence: CDR1 LNHDA, CDR2 SQIVND (reference sequence). CDR3 length: 15 amino acids. V shed 6 bases and J 9 bases; nucleotides not matched to a gene: 10. In nucleotides, the CDR3 is TGTGCCAGTAGCTTACAAGACAGGGGAGGTTCACCCCTCCACTTT. This encodes CASSLQDRGGSPLHF.

The rearrangement joins TRBV19 to TRBJ1-5; 8 bases line up with TRBD1. This CDR3 is 17 amino acids long. The trim removed 3 bases at V and 4 bases at J, leaving 11 bases unmatched. Germline V CDR1 and CDR2: LNHDA, SQIVND (reference sequence). CDR3 nucleotides: TGTGCCAGTAGTATTGTCTATTTCGGGACAGGAAATCAGCCCCAGCATTTT. Translation gives CASSIVYFGTGNQPQHF.

The chain carries TRBV7-9 and TRBJ2-7; weak D call: TRBD2 (6 bases). Trimming left V 3 bases short and J 5 bases short, with 8 bases between. This CDR3 has 12 residues. Germline CDR1 and CDR2: SEHNR and FQNEAQ (reference sequence). The CDR3 reads CASSLTRDEQYF. The CDR3 bases are TGTGCCAGCAGCTTGACTAGGGACGAGCAGTACTTC.

V is TRBV11-2 and J is TRBJ2-2; D tentatively fits TRBD1 or TRBD2 (6 bases each). The CDR3 covers 15 residues. The germline CDR1 and CDR2 sequences are SGHAT and FQNNGV. Trimming pared 5 bases from V and 3 bases from J, leaving 13 bases between. Here the CDR3 reads CASSPGARDTGELFF. The CDR3 DNA sequence: TGTGCCAGCAGCCCGGGGGCACGGGACACCGGGGAGCTGTTTTTT.

This clone has only one observation. The V call is TRBV19, the J call TRBJ2-1, with 12 bases lining up with TRBD1. Germline CDR1 LNHDA, CDR2 SQIVND (reference sequence). With V trimmed by 4 bases and J by 10 bases, 11 bases remained unmatched. This CDR3 has 16 amino acids. The CDR3: CASSTFPGQGASEQFF. The CDR3 coding sequence is TGTGCCAGTAGTACATTTCCGGGACAGGGGGCATCCGAGCAGTTCTTC.

V gene TRBV10-3 combines with J gene TRBJ1-1; D is perhaps TRBD1 (6 bases). The V gene's germline CDR1 is ENHRY and CDR2 SYGVKD. Deletions cut 9 bases from V and 1 base from J, with 12 bases between. CDR3 length: 13 amino acids. The CDR3, as DNA: TGTGCCATGACGACAGGCACGAACACTGAAGCTTTCTTT. Its protein is CAMTTGTNTEAFF.

The genes are TRBV4-1 and TRBJ2-2; possibly TRBD1 for D (6 bases). Germline values: CDR1 MGHRA, CDR2 YSYEKL. Trimming removed 5 bases from V and 7 bases from J, with 17 bases in between. The CDR3 sequence is 15 residues long. The CDR3 protein is CASSKTGHLIGELFF. The CDR3 coding sequence is TGCGCCAGCAGCAAAACGGGACACTTGATCGGGGAGCTGTTTTTT.

The chain recombines TRBV2 with TRBJ1-4; D ambiguous. The CDR3 spans 11 residues. Germline lookup yields CDR1 SNHLY and CDR2 FYNNEI. The germline V and J ends were trimmed by 6 bases and 8 bases, with 7 bases remaining between them. The DNA of the CDR3 is TGTGCCAGCAGGGGAAGGGAAAAACTGTTTTTT. Amino acid sequence: CASRGREKLFF. Drawing the rest from reference TRBV2 and TRBJ1-4, the complete variable domain is EPEVTQTPSHQVTQMGQEVILRCVPISNHLYFYWYRQILGQKVEFLVSFYNNEISEKSEIFDDQFSVERPDGSNFTLKIRSTKLEDSAMYFCASRGREKLFFGSGTQLSVL.

The chain has TRBV6-5 and TRBJ1-2, with unresolved D. CDR3 length: 12 residues. The germline V gene encodes CDR1 MNHEY and CDR2 SVGAGI. V was trimmed by 10 bases and J by 4 bases, leaving 13 bases between them. CDR3 protein: CATYTIPYGYTF. The CDR3 DNA reads TGTGCCACGTACACGATTCCCTATGGCTACACCTTC.

The chain employs TRBV5-1 and TRBJ1-2; no clear D. CDR3 length: 13 amino acids. Germline lookup yields CDR1 SGHRS and CDR2 YFSETQ. The V and J ends lost 0 bases and 0 bases respectively, with 3 bases between them. The CDR3 DNA follows: TGCGCCAGCAGCTTGGGTGCTAACTATGGCTACACCTTC. Amino acids: CASSLGANYGYTF. Filled out from reference TRBV5-1 and TRBJ1-2, the complete variable domain reads KAGVTQTPRYLIKTRGQQVTLSCSPISGHRSVSWYQQTPGQGLQFLFEYFSETQRNKGNFPGRFSGRQFSNSRSEMNVSTLELGDSALYLCASSLGANYGYTFGSGTRLTVV.

As to this clone: The junction departs from the called germline gene at one end, perhaps through a read error. The chain uses TRBV7-9 and TRBJ2-7; 9 nucleotides align to TRBD2. Germline-derived CDR1 and CDR2 are SEHNR and FQNEAQ (reference sequence). The CDR3 has 15 residues. This CDR3 is CASSIAGVLPYEQYF. The CDR3 region has the DNA TGTGCCAGCAGCATAGCGGGAGTACTCCCCTACGAGCAGTACTTC.

The chain has TRBV7-9 and TRBJ2-1; D may be TRBD1 (7 bases). V was shortened by 5 bases and J by 2 bases, with 13 bases between the two germline ends. Germline CDR1 and CDR2: SEHNR and FQNEAQ (reference sequence). The CDR3 consists of 15 residues. CDR3 residues: CASSPRGDTYNEQFF. CDR3 nucleotide sequence: TGTGCCAGCAGCCCCAGGGGGGACACCTACAATGAGCAGTTCTTC. The variable domain in full, with the rest retrieved from reference TRBV7-9 and TRBJ2-1, is DTGVSQNPRHKITKRGQNVTFRCDPISEHNRLYWYRQTLGQGPEFLTYFQNEAQLEKSRLLSDRFSAERPKGSFSTLEIQRTEQGDSAMYLCASSPRGDTYNEQFFGPGTRLTVL.

V is TRBV12-5 and J is TRBJ1-5, with 7 nucleotides matching TRBD1. Germline V lookup: CDR1 LGHNT, CDR2 FRNRAP. The CDR3 has 17 amino acids. J was trimmed by 1 base and V by 3 bases; bases with no gene match: 9. The CDR3, as DNA: TGTGCTAGTGGTTTCATGGGACAGTCAGGGAGCAATCAGCCCCAGCATTTT. Its translation is CASGFMGQSGSNQPQHF.

V gene TRBV28 combines with J gene TRBJ1-2, with TRBD1 as a possible D gene (6 bases). The CDR3 is 15 amino acids. The germline V and J ends were trimmed by 2 bases and 0 bases, with 10 bases remaining between them. Germline V gives CDR1 MDHEN, CDR2 SYDVKM. The CDR3 region is CASSLLGQPNYGYTF. For the CDR3, the DNA is TGTGCCAGCAGTTTACTGGGACAACCTAACTATGGCTACACCTTC.

V gene TRBV2 combines with J gene TRBJ2-3; 8 nucleotides agree with TRBD1. The germline CDR1 and CDR2 sequences are SNHLY and FYNNEI. This CDR3 is built from 14 residues. With V trimmed by 8 bases and J by 1 base, 5 bases remained unmatched. The CDR3 nucleotides are TGTGCCAGCTGCTGGACAGGGCGCACAGATACGCAGTATTTT. Protein product: CASCWTGRTDTQYF.